The 25 T cell receptor beta chains listed next were all sequenced from one sample in a study of cytomegalovirus exposure and HLA in healthy donors. It was with 60 Vbeta and 13 Jbeta primers that the PCR ran. Sequenced by immunoSEQ multiplex PCR; TCRdb stores in-frame clones only, minus some. Its table records about 44,000 clones. Sequencing was carried out using PBMCs. These receptors all come from a male donor in good health and CMV-seronegative.

The chain employs TRBV5-6 and TRBJ2-5, with TRBD1 as a possible D gene (7 bases). V shed 4 bases and J shed 7 bases, with 8 bases lying between them. The CDR3 is 11 amino acids. Germline V gives CDR1 SGHDT, CDR2 YYEEEE. The CDR3 loop reads CASSQGGTQYF. In nucleotides, the CDR3 is TGTGCCAGCAGCCAGGGGGGGACCCAGTACTTC.

The chain has TRBV20-1 and TRBJ2-7; 7 nucleotides align to TRBD1. V shed 6 bases, J shed 4 bases, and the junction held 3 bases outside the gene matches. Germline V lookup: CDR1 DFQATT, CDR2 SNEGSKA (reference sequence). The CDR3 extends over 11 amino acids. CDR3 loop: CSADRAYEQYF. For the CDR3, the DNA is TGCAGTGCAGACAGGGCGTACGAGCAGTACTTC.

This chain joins TRBV7-9 and TRBJ2-5; D unresolved. Germline V gene data show CDR1 as SEHNR and CDR2 as FQNEAQ (reference sequence). Trimming pared 3 bases from V and 3 bases from J, leaving 8 bases between. The CDR3 covers 13 residues. The CDR3 DNA reads as TGTGCCAGCAGCTTTAGCCCCGAAGAGACCCAGTACTTC. It codes for CASSFSPEETQYF.

The chain combines TRBV29-1 with TRBJ1-1; D unclear. The CDR3 loop spans 12 amino acids. The ends were cut back, 6 bases at V and 4 bases at J, with 12 bases in the middle. Germline CDR1 and CDR2: SQVTM and ANQGSEA. CDR3 in amino acids: CSVGQSGTEAFF. DNA for the CDR3: TGCAGCGTGGGTCAGTCGGGCACTGAAGCTTTCTTT.

V is TRBV5-5 and J is TRBJ2-7, with 10 positions matching TRBD2. Germline CDR1 reads SGHKS; CDR2 reads YYEKEE (reference sequence). This CDR3 contains 15 residues. Trimming at V came to 3 bases and at J to 2 bases, leaving 5 bases not matched to a gene. The CDR3 sequence is CASSSLAGAAYEQYF. Here the CDR3 DNA reads TGTGCCAGCAGCTCGCTAGCGGGAGCTGCCTACGAGCAGTACTTC.

The rearrangement joins TRBV4-2 to TRBJ2-5; the D gene is possibly TRBD1 (6 bases). Germline V gene data show CDR1 as LGHNA and CDR2 as YNFKEQ. The CDR3 has 16 residues. Trimming took 1 base from V and 3 from J, leaving 15 bases between them. The CDR3 DNA reads as TGTGCCAGCAGCCAAGCTGCCGGGACACCTAAAGAGACCCAGTACTTC. Amino acids: CASSQAAGTPKETQYF.

J is TRBJ1-5 and V is TRBV11-2; TRBD1 agrees at 10 bases. This CDR3 has 15 residues. Trimming cost V 1 base and J 7 bases; bases outside gene matches: 4. Germline CDR1 reads SGHAT; CDR2 reads FQNNGV. This CDR3 reads CASSLAGTGAQPQHF. The CDR3, as DNA: TGTGCCAGCAGCTTAGCCGGGACAGGGGCCCAGCCCCAGCATTTT.

This chain joins TRBV6-5 and TRBJ2-1; TRBD2 matches at 9 bases. V was pared by 5 bases and J by 5 bases, with 7 bases of the junction left unmatched. CDR1 and CDR2 from the germline V gene are MNHEY and SVGAGI. The CDR3 consists of 15 residues. This CDR3 reads CASSISGSRDNEQFF. In DNA form, the CDR3 reads TGTGCCAGCAGTATTAGCGGGAGTAGGGACAATGAGCAGTTCTTC.

The rearrangement joins TRBV10-3 to TRBJ2-1, with 7 bases lining up with TRBD2. The germline CDR1 and CDR2 sequences are ENHRY and SYGVKD. V lost 0 bases and J lost 5; bases outside the gene matches: 4. The CDR3 is made up of 15 amino acids. CDR3: CAISESVAGDNEQFF. The CDR3 bases are TGTGCCATCAGTGAGTCAGTAGCGGGCGACAATGAGCAGTTCTTC.

The chain joins TRBV5-1 to TRBJ2-1; 10 bases fit TRBD2. V trimming: 0 bases; J trimming: 4 bases; junction bases outside the gene matches: 4. Germline-derived CDR1 and CDR2 are SGHRS and YFSETQ. This CDR3 is 16 amino acids long. Here the CDR3 reads CASSLEGLAVYNEQFF. The CDR3 coding sequence is TGCGCCAGCAGCTTGGAAGGACTAGCGGTGTACAATGAGCAGTTCTTC.

A remark on this clone: The junction shows a germline mismatch at one end, possibly a read error. The sample contains more than one DNA sequence encoding this CDR3. V usage is TRBV7-2 and J usage is TRBJ2-5; a possible D gene is TRBD1 (6 bases). The CDR3 loop spans 13 amino acids. In germline, CDR1 is SGHTA, CDR2 FQGNSA. The CDR3 loop is CASSLVGAGTQYF. The CDR3 DNA reads TGCGCCAGCAGCTTAGTGGGGGCGGGGACCCAGTACTTC.

V gene TRBV18 combines with J gene TRBJ2-6; TRBD2 is a possible D gene (5 bases). V gave up 3 bases and J gave up 1 base, with 19 bases separating them. Germline assignment: CDR1 KGHSH and CDR2 LQKENI. CDR3 size: 19 residues. The CDR3 DNA reads as TGTGCCAGCTCACCTTGGGAAAAGGGCCCGGGGTCTGGGGCCAACGTCCTGACTTTC. Amino acids: CASSPWEKGPGSGANVLTF.

The V call is TRBV30, the J call TRBJ2-7, with 8 bases matching TRBD2. V lost 5 bases to trimming and J lost 2 bases; unmatched junction nucleotides: 8. Germline V gives CDR1 GTSNPN, CDR2 SVGIG (reference sequence). The CDR3 covers 14 residues. The CDR3 DNA is TGTGCCTGGCGCTTAGCGGGAAGCGCCTACGAGCAGTACTTC. It codes for CAWRLAGSAYEQYF.

The rearrangement uses TRBV19 and TRBJ1-5; D gene unclear. CDR1 is LNHDA and CDR2 is SQIVND in the germline V gene (reference sequence). The germline V and J ends were trimmed by 3 bases and 0 bases, with 9 bases remaining between them. The CDR3 is made up of 15 amino acids. CDR3: CASSIYHDSNQPQHF. For the CDR3, the DNA is TGTGCCAGTAGTATCTACCATGATAGCAATCAGCCCCAGCATTTT.

CDR3 nucleotide sequence: TGTGCCAGCAGCCCGACAGGGTATGGCTACACCTTC. It yields the protein CASSPTGYGYTF. The V gene is TRBV5-5, the J gene TRBJ1-2; TRBD1 agrees at 7 bases. Trimming at V came to 4 bases and at J to 5 bases, leaving 2 bases not matched to a gene. From germline, CDR1 is SGHKS and CDR2 YYEKEE (reference sequence). This CDR3 region has 12 residues.

This chain uses TRBV2 with TRBJ1-2, with 9 bases aligning to TRBD1. The CDR3 spans 14 residues. The V gene's germline CDR1 is SNHLY and CDR2 FYNNEI. J lost 4 bases, V lost 6 bases, and 6 bases had no gene match. In DNA form, the CDR3 reads TGTGCCAGCAGCTCACAGGGGGCGGCCTATGGCTACACCTTC. It codes for CASSSQGAAYGYTF.

The rearrangement joins TRBV28 to TRBJ2-2, with 8 positions matching TRBD1. The CDR3 extends over 15 amino acids. CDR1 MDHEN and CDR2 SYDVKM come from the germline V gene. V lost 2 bases, J lost 8 bases, and 7 bases stayed unmatched. The CDR3 region has the DNA TGTGCCAGCAGTTTAATCCAGGGGGCAGAAGGGGAGCTGTTTTTT. This sequence encodes CASSLIQGAEGELFF.

Remarks on this clone: Other DNA variants within this sample encode the same CDR3. This rearrangement joins TRBV5-1 to TRBJ2-5, with a possible D match to TRBD2 (6 bases). Between the trimmed V and J ends, which lost 4 bases and 1 base, there was a span of 8 bases. Germline values: CDR1 SGHRS, CDR2 YFSETQ. The CDR3 covers 13 residues. CDR3 DNA sequence: TGCGCCAGCAGCCTTAGCGGCCAAGAGACCCAGTACTTC. Its translation: CASSLSGQETQYF.

The rearrangement links TRBV5-1 to TRBJ2-5, with 13 bases identical to TRBD2. CDR1 is SGHRS and CDR2 is YFSETQ in the germline V gene. The CDR3 is 17 residues long. J lost 1 base, V lost 4 bases, and 7 bases had no gene match. CDR3 DNA sequence: TGCGCCAGCAGCCCAGGACTAGCGGGAGTTTCCCAAGAGACCCAGTACTTC. This encodes CASSPGLAGVSQETQYF.

V is TRBV5-1 and J is TRBJ2-7, with 7 bases identical to TRBD1. CDR1 is SGHRS, CDR2 YFSETQ, per germline. The V segment lost 3 bases and the J segment 4 bases; nucleotides outside the gene matches: 1. The CDR3 has 12 amino acids. The CDR3 nucleotides are TGCGCCAGCAGCTCGACAGGGTACGAGCAGTACTTC. It yields the protein CASSSTGYEQYF. Using reference TRBV5-1 and TRBJ2-7 for the parts outside the CDR3, the full variable domain is KAGVTQTPRYLIKTRGQQVTLSCSPISGHRSVSWYQQTPGQGLQFLFEYFSETQRNKGNFPGRFSGRQFSNSRSEMNVSTLELGDSALYLCASSSTGYEQYFGPGTRLTVT.

This chain connects TRBV5-4 to TRBJ1-2; D gene unclear. CDR1 is SGHNT and CDR2 is YYREEE in the germline V gene (reference sequence). The V gene lost 0 bases and the J gene lost 4 bases, with 7 bases spanning the gap. The CDR3 consists of 13 residues. CDR3 region: CASSLDSSYGYTF. The CDR3 DNA is TGTGCCAGCAGCTTGGACAGCTCCTATGGCTACACCTTC.

V gene TRBV27 combines with J gene TRBJ2-7, with 10 bases aligning to TRBD2. J was trimmed by 2 bases and V by 5 bases; bases with no gene match: 18. The germline CDR1 and CDR2 sequences are MNHEY and SMNVEV (reference sequence). This CDR3 contains 19 residues. In DNA, the CDR3 is TGTGCCAGCAGTCGAACAGGATTCCGCCCTAGCGGGAGCGCCTACGAGCAGTACTTC. It specifies CASSRTGFRPSGSAYEQYF.

The chain employs TRBV5-6 and TRBJ2-3; 7 nucleotides align to TRBD2. The CDR3 consists of 14 residues. V shed 2 bases and J 11 bases; nucleotides not matched to a gene: 11. CDR1 is SGHDT and CDR2 is YYEEEE in the germline V gene. The CDR3 loop is CASSFKRTPGGQYF. In nucleotides, the CDR3 is TGTGCCAGCAGCTTTAAGCGGACCCCGGGAGGGCAGTATTTT.

J is TRBJ2-7 and V is TRBV7-6, with D perhaps TRBD2 (5 bases). CDR1 and CDR2 (germline): SGHVS, FNYEAQ. This CDR3 has 14 amino acids. Trimming cost V 6 bases and J 3 bases, with 15 bases left between them. CDR3 amino acids: CASRRTLTDYEQYF. The CDR3 nucleotides read TGTGCCAGCAGACGGACTCTTACGGACTACGAGCAGTACTTC. Based on the CDR3 plus reference TRBV7-6 and TRBJ2-7, the full variable domain is GAGVSQSPRYKVTKRGQDVALRCDPISGHVSLYWYRQALGQGPEFLTYFNYEAQQDKSGLPNDRFSAERPEGSISTLTIQRTEQRDSAMYRCASRRTLTDYEQYFGPGTRLTVT.

This chain joins TRBV7-9 and TRBJ2-3; 11 nucleotides line up with TRBD2. The CDR3 contains 16 residues. Germline V CDR1 and CDR2: SEHNR, FQNEAQ (reference sequence). The junction had 8 bases not matched to a gene; V was cut back by 5 bases and J by 4 bases. CDR3 nucleotide sequence: TGTGCCAGCAGCCGAACTAGCGGGAGTTTACCAGATACGCAGTATTTT. Its translation: CASSRTSGSLPDTQYF.